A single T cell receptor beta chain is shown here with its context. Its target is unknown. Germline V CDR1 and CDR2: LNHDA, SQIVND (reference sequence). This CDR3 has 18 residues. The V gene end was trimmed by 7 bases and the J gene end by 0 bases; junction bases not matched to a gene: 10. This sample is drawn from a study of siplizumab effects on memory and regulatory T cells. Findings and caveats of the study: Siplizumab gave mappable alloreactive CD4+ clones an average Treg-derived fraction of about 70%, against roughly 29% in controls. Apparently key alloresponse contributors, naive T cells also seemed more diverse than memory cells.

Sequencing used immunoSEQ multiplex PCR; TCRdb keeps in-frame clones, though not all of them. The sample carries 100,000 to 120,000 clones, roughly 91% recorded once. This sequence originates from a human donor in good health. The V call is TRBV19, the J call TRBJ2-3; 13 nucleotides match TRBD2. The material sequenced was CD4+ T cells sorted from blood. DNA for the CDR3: TGTGCCAGTACGAGGACTAGCGGGAGTAGACCTAGCACAGATACGCAGTATTTT. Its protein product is CASTRTSGSRPSTDTQYF.